This is a list of T cell receptor beta chains from one sample in a study of cytomegalovirus exposure and HLA in healthy donors. Here immunoSEQ multiplex PCR was the method, and the copy in TCRdb shows in-frame clones only, minus some. The table shows 60,000 to 75,000 clones, with roughly 70% occurring only once. Source material: PBMCs. These TCRs come from a man aged 50 to 59 in good health and CMV-seronegative. The CDR3 runs from the conserved cysteine through the conserved F or W. Each record gives: clone size, J gene, V gene, D gene, CDR3 protein, CDR3 DNA. The D gene is left open where the match is weak. Size is stated for part of the rows, as once, few or many counts, or as a class when the clone is expanded.

>.|TRBJ1-1|TRBV7-9|.
CASSLRSLRTGNTEAFF
TGTGCCAGCAGCTTAAGAAGTTTGAGAACGGGGAACACTGAAGCTTTCTTT
>.|TRBJ2-7|TRBV11-2|.
CASSLFGSIYEQYF
TGTGCCAGCAGCTTATTCGGGAGCATCTACGAGCAGTACTTC
>once|TRBJ1-2|TRBV6-5|.
CASSTGRGSGYTF
TGTGCCAGCTCCACGGGCAGGGGAAGCGGCTACACCTTC
>.|TRBJ1-2|TRBV7-2|.
CASSLETAWVLGYTF
TGTGCCAGCAGCTTAGAGACAGCTTGGGTTCTTGGCTACACCTTC
>.|TRBJ1-6|TRBV5-4|TRBD1
CASSWTGNNSPLHF
TGTGCCAGCAGCTGGACAGGCAATAATTCACCCCTCCACTTT
>.|TRBJ2-7|TRBV9|TRBD1
CASSVGQGTYEQYF
TGTGCCAGCAGCGTAGGACAGGGGACCTACGAGCAGTACTTC
>.|TRBJ1-3|TRBV2|.
CASSGAGGKGNTIYF
TGTGCCAGCAGTGGTGCGGGGGGGAAAGGAAACACCATATATTTT
>.|TRBJ1-2|TRBV30|.
CAWSVHRALNGYTF
TGTGCCTGGAGTGTACACAGGGCCCTCAATGGCTACACCTTC
>.|TRBJ1-2|TRBV30|.
CAWSKQAARGYTF
TGTGCCTGGAGTAAACAGGCGGCGCGTGGCTACACCTTC
>.|TRBJ2-2|TRBV2|.
CASLLNPTNTGELFF
TGTGCCAGTCTGCTTAACCCTACGAACACCGGGGAGCTGTTTTTT
>.|TRBJ1-1|TRBV5-1|.
CASSPREVTTEAFF
TGCGCCAGCAGCCCGAGGGAGGTTACCACTGAAGCTTTCTTT
>.|TRBJ2-7|TRBV9|.
CASSVGTSYEQYF
TGTGCCAGCAGCGTAGGCACAAGTTACGAGCAGTACTTC
>.|TRBJ2-5|TRBV7-3|.
CASSLVEWETQYF
TGTGCCAGCAGCTTAGTAGAGTGGGAGACCCAGTACTTC
>once|TRBJ1-2|TRBV13|.
CASSRTGLGGYTF
TGTGCCAGCAGCCGCACAGGGCTTGGTGGCTACACCTTC
>.|TRBJ2-7|TRBV5-1|TRBD2
CASSLGVLGDYSGEQYF
TGCGCCAGCAGCTTGGGAGTCCTTGGGGACTACTCGGGCGAGCAGTACTTC
>.|TRBJ1-6|TRBV6-1|.
CASSDLYNSPLHF
TGTGCCAGCAGTGATCTCTATAATTCACCCCTCCACTTT
>.|TRBJ2-3|TRBV5-1|.
CASTLGGATDTQYF
TGCGCCAGCACCCTGGGGGGGGCCACAGATACGCAGTATTTT
>.|TRBJ2-1|TRBV5-4|.
CASSLMRSEQFF
TGTGCCAGCAGCTTGATGCGAAGTGAGCAGTTCTTC
>.|TRBJ2-7|TRBV4-2|.
CASSQDWGGADEQYF
TGTGCCAGCAGCCAAGACTGGGGGGGGGCCGACGAGCAGTACTTC
>few|TRBJ1-1|TRBV2|.
CASKREGPSDEAFF
TGTGCCAGCAAGCGGGAGGGGCCCTCCGATGAAGCTTTCTTT
>.|TRBJ1-2|TRBV5-1|.
CASSLGAGQIGGYTF
TGCGCCAGCAGCTTGGGGGCAGGGCAGATCGGTGGCTACACCTTC
>.|TRBJ2-1|TRBV7-9|TRBD2
CASSIGSGGPTRSYNEQFF
TGTGCCAGCAGTATAGGTAGCGGGGGACCTACCCGCTCCTACAATGAGCAGTTCTTC
>.|TRBJ2-7|TRBV9|TRBD2
CASSVGGGEQYF
TGTGCCAGCAGCGTAGGGGGGGGCGAGCAGTACTTC
>.|TRBJ1-5|TRBV2|.
CASRDFYGNQPQHF
TGTGCCAGCCGTGACTTCTATGGCAATCAGCCCCAGCATTTT
>.|TRBJ1-3|TRBV19|TRBD1
CASSTQRQGRPSGNTIYF
TGTGCCAGTAGTACGCAAAGACAGGGGCGACCCTCTGGAAACACCATATATTTT
>few|TRBJ2-5|TRBV7-3|TRBD1
CASSPNRGQETQYF
TGTGCCAGCAGCCCCAACAGGGGGCAAGAGACCCAGTACTTC
>once|TRBJ1-5|TRBV5-5|TRBD1
CASSSYFRDRVTGQPQHF
TGTGCCAGCAGCTCGTATTTCCGGGACAGGGTCACAGGGCAGCCCCAGCATTTT
>.|TRBJ1-1|TRBV27|.
CASTKSLNTEAFF
TGTGCCAGCACCAAGAGCCTGAACACTGAAGCTTTCTTT
>.|TRBJ1-1|TRBV18|.
CASSPLGGEGMNTEAFF
TGTGCCAGCTCACCATTAGGAGGGGAGGGTATGAACACTGAAGCTTTCTTT
>medium-sized|TRBJ2-1|TRBV5-1|.
CASSLALGVDEQFF
TGCGCCAGCAGCTTGGCCCTAGGGGTAGATGAGCAGTTCTTC
>.|TRBJ2-7|TRBV29-1|TRBD2
CSVEERDYEVF
TGCAGCGTTGAAGAGCGGGACTATGAAGTCTTC
>.|TRBJ1-2|TRBV13|.
CASSGTQGYYGYTF
TGTGCCAGCAGCGGCACACAGGGTTATTATGGCTACACCTTC
>.|TRBJ1-3|TRBV10-1|.
CASSEYNRVTGNTIYF
TGCGCCAGCAGTGAGTACAACAGGGTAACTGGAAACACCATATATTTT
>few|TRBJ1-3|TRBV10-1|.
CLVGAGTTGNTIYF
TGCCTTGTTGGGGCAGGGACAACTGGAAACACCATATATTTT
>.|TRBJ2-3|TRBV13|.
CASSLVVGLGTVDTQYF
TGTGCCAGCAGCTTAGTAGTGGGTCTCGGAACAGTAGATACGCAGTATTTT
>.|TRBJ2-1|TRBV7-6|.
CASSLILDTYNEQFF
TGTGCCAGCAGCCTCATTCTAGATACCTACAATGAGCAGTTCTTC
>.|TRBJ2-2|TRBV10-3|.
CAISESGAVLANTGELFF
TGTGCCATCAGTGAGTCAGGGGCGGTACTCGCGAACACCGGGGAGCTGTTTTTT
>few|TRBJ2-1|TRBV29-1|TRBD1
CSGGTGGGHEQFF
TGCAGCGGCGGGACAGGGGGTGGCCATGAGCAGTTCTTC
>few|TRBJ1-5|TRBV6-1|.
CASSESGNQPQHF
TGTGCCAGCAGTGAGTCAGGCAATCAGCCCCAGCATTTT
>.|TRBJ1-6|TRBV30|TRBD1
CAWARQGHSSPLHF
TGTGCCTGGGCCAGACAGGGGCATAGCTCACCCCTCCACTTT
>.|TRBJ1-2|TRBV6-1|.
CASSDSGYYTF
TGTGCCAGCAGTGATTCGGGATACTACACCTTC
>few|TRBJ1-1|TRBV23-1|.
CASSQSRRGKRQNTEAFF
TGCGCCAGCAGTCAATCGCGGCGGGGCAAGAGGCAGAACACTGAAGCTTTCTTT
>.|TRBJ2-4|TRBV5-1|TRBD1
CASGQGAAKNIQYF
TGCGCCAGCGGACAGGGGGCGGCCAAAAACATTCAGTACTTC
>.|TRBJ2-3|TRBV7-2|TRBD1
CASSLDRGGTDTQYF
TGTGCCAGCAGCCTGGACAGGGGGGGGACAGATACGCAGTATTTT
>.|TRBJ1-2|TRBV7-3|.
CASSSGRGWGGYTF
TGTGCCAGCAGCTCAGGTCGGGGGTGGGGCGGCTACACCTTC
>.|TRBJ1-4|TRBV11-2|TRBD1
CASSLQGDRLREKLFF
TGTGCCAGCAGCTTACAAGGGGACAGGCTGAGGGAAAAACTGTTTTTT
>.|TRBJ2-5|TRBV6-6|.
CASSYSRETQYF
TGTGCCAGCAGTTACTCCCGGGAGACCCAGTACTTC
>.|TRBJ1-6|TRBV5-1|.
CASTPSRGNSPLHF
TGCGCCAGCACCCCATCACGGGGGAATTCACCCCTCCACTTT
>.|TRBJ2-1|TRBV7-3|TRBD2
CASSQTGSGGAGLGFF
TGTGCCAGCAGCCAAACGGGCAGCGGGGGGGCCGGGTTGGGGTTCTTC
>.|TRBJ1-2|TRBV4-2|.
CASSQAGEYGYTF
TGTGCCAGCAGCCAAGCAGGGGAGTATGGCTACACCTTC
>.|TRBJ2-1|TRBV4-2|.
CASSRDGIYNEQFF
TGTGCCAGCAGCCGCGACGGGATTTACAATGAGCAGTTCTTC
>.|TRBJ1-6|TRBV6-1|TRBD1
CASSAHRGTDSPLHF
TGTGCCAGCAGTGCGCACAGGGGCACGGATTCACCCCTCCACTTT
>few|TRBJ2-5|TRBV7-8|TRBD2
CASSLSLGGRGYETQYF
TGTGCCAGCAGCTTATCGCTAGGCGGGAGGGGGTACGAGACCCAGTACTTC
>.|TRBJ1-1|TRBV9|.
CASSPNLQGPEAFF
TGTGCCAGCAGCCCGAACCTACAGGGTCCTGAAGCTTTCTTT
>.|TRBJ1-1|TRBV7-3|.
CASSNGGGHTEAFF
TGTGCCAGCAGCAACGGGGGGGGACATACTGAAGCTTTCTTT
>.|TRBJ2-5|TRBV7-9|TRBD1
CASSLSGTGGMWETQYF
TGTGCCAGCAGCTTATCCGGGACAGGGGGCATGTGGGAGACCCAGTACTTC
>once|TRBJ1-5|TRBV30|.
CAWGPGAGVVNQPRHF
.
>.|TRBJ2-2|TRBV2|.
CASSAGRTGELFF
TGTGCCAGCAGTGCAGGGAGGACCGGGGAGCTGTTTTTT
>.|TRBJ1-6|TRBV11-2|TRBD1
CASSLLGGTGLHF
TGTGCCAGCAGCTTACTGGGGGGGACAGGCCTTCACTTT